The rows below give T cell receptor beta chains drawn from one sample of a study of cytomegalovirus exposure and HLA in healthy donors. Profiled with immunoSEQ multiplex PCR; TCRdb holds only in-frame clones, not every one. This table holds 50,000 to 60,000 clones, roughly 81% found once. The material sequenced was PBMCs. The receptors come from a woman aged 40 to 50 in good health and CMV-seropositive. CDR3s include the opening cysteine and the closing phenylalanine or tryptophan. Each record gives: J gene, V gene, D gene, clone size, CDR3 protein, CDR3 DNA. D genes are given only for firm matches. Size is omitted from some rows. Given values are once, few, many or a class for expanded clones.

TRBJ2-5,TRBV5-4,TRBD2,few,CASQSSGGVQETQYF,TGTGCCAGCCAGTCTAGCGGGGGAGTACAAGAGACCCAGTACTTC
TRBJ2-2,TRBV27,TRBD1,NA,CASRGQAATGELFF,TGTGCCAGCCGTGGACAGGCGGCCACCGGGGAGCTGTTTTTT
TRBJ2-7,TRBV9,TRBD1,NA,CASSVGGQGAREQYF,TGTGCCAGCAGCGTAGGGGGACAGGGGGCGAGGGAGCAGTACTTC
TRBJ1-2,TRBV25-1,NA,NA,CASRITGNRGGYTF,TGTGCCAGCAGAATAACAGGGAACCGTGGTGGCTACACCTTC
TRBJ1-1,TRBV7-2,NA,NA,CASSPQGVMDEAFF,TGTGCCAGCAGCCCCCAAGGGGTCATGGATGAAGCTTTCTTT
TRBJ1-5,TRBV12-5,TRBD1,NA,CASGLDGQGFQPQHF,TGTGCTAGTGGTTTGGACGGACAGGGCTTTCAGCCCCAGCATTTT
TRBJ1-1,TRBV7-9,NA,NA,CASSRWNEVNTEAFF,TGTGCCAGCAGCCGCTGGAATGAGGTAAACACTGAAGCTTTCTTT
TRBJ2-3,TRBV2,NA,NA,CASSTDSHTDTQYF,TGTGCCAGCAGTACGGACAGCCACACAGATACGCAGTATTTT
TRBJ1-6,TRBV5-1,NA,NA,CASKGGVSSYNSPLHF,TGCGCCAGCAAAGGGGGGGTCAGCTCCTATAATTCACCCCTCCACTTT
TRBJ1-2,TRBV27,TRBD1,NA,CASSLGTGARGYTF,TGTGCCAGCAGTTTAGGGACAGGGGCACGGGGCTACACCTTC
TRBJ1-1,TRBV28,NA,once,CASIPGRRGTEAFF,TGTGCCAGCATCCCAGGGCGGCGGGGCACTGAAGCTTTCTTT